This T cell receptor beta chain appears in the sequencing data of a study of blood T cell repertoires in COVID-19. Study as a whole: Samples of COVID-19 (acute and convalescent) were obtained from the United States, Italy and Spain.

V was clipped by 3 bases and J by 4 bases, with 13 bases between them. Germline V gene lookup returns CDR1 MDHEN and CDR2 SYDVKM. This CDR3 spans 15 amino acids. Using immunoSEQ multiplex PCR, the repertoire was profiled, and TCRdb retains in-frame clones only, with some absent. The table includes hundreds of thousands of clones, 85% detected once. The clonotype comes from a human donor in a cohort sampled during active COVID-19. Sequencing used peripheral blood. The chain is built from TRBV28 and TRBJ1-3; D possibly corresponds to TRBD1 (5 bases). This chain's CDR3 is CASSLIGGSGNTIYF. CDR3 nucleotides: TGTGCCAGCAGTTTGATCGGGGGGTCCGGAAACACCATATATTTT.